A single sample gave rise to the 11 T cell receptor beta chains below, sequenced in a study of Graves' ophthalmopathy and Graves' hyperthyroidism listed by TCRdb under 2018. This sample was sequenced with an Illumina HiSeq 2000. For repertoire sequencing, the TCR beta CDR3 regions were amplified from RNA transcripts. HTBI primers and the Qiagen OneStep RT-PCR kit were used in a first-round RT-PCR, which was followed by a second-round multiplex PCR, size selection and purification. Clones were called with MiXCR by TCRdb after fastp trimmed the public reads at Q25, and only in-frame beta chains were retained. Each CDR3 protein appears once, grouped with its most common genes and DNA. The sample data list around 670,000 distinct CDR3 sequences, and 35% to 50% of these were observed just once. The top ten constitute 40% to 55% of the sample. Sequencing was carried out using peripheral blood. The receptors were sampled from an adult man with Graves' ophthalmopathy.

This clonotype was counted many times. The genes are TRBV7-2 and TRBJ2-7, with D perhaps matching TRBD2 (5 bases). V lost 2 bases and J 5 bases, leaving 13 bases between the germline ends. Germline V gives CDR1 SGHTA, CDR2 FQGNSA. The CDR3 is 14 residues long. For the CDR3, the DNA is TGTGCCAGCAGCTTAACGTCTAGCCTCAACGAGCAGTACTTC. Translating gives CASSLTSSLNEQYF.

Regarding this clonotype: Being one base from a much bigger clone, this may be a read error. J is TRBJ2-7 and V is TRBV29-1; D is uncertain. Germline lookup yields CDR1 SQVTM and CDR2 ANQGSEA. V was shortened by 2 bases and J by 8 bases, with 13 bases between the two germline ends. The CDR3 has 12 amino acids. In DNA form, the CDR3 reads TGCAGCGTTGAACTCTCAGAACGCAAGCAGTACTTC. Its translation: CSVELSERKQYF.

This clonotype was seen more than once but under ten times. CDR3 in amino acids: CASSQDTWREQYF. CDR3 nucleotide sequence: TGCGCCAGCAGCCAAGATACGTGGAGGGAGCAGTACTTC. The chain links TRBV4-1 to TRBJ2-7; tentative D call: TRBD2 (5 bases). Trimming left V 0 bases short and J 7 bases short, with 10 bases between. Looked up from germline, CDR1 is MGHRA and CDR2 is YSYEKL. This CDR3 is 13 amino acids long.

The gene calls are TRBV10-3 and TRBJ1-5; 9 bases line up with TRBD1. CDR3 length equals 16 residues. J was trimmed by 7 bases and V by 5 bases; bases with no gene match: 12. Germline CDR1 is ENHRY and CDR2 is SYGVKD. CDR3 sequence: CAISLGTGNVAQPQHF. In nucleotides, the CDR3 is TGTGCCATCAGTTTGGGGACAGGGAATGTTGCGCAGCCCCAGCATTTT.

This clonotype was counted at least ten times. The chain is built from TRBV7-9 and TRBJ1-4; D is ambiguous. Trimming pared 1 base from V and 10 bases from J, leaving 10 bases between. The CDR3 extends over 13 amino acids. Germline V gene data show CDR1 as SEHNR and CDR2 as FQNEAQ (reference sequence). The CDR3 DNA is TGTGCCAGCAGCTTAGAGTTTTTCGGAAAACTGTTTTTT. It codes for CASSLEFFGKLFF.

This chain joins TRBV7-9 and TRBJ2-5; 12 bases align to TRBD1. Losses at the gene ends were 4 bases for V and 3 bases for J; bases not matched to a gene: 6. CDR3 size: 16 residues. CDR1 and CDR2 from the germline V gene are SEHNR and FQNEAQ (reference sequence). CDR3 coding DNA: TGTGCCAGCAGCTCAACGGGACAGGGGGCAGAAGAGACCCAGTACTTC. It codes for CASSSTGQGAEETQYF.

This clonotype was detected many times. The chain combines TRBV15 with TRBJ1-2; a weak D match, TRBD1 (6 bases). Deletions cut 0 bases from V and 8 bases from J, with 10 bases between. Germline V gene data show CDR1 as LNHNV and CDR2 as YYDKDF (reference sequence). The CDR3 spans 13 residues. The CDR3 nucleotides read TGTGCCACCAGCAGAGACAGGGGCGAAGGCTACACCTTC. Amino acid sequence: CATSRDRGEGYTF.

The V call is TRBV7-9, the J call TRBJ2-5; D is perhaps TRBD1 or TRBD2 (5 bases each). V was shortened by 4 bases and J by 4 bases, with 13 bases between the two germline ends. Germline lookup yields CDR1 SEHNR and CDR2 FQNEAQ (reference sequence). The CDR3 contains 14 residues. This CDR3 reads CASSSGAGRETQYF. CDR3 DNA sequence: TGTGCCAGCAGCTCCGGGGCTGGGCGAGAGACCCAGTACTTC. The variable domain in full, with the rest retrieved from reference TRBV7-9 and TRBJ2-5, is DTGVSQNPRHKITKRGQNVTFRCDPISEHNRLYWYRQTLGQGPEFLTYFQNEAQLEKSRLLSDRFSAERPKGSFSTLEIQRTEQGDSAMYLCASSSGAGRETQYFGPGTRLLVL.

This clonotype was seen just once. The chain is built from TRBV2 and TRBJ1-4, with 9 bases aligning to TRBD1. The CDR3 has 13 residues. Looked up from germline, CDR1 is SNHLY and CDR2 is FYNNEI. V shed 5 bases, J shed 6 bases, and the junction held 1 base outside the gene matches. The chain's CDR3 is CASSTGGYEKLFF. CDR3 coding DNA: TGTGCCAGCAGTACAGGGGGCTATGAAAAACTGTTTTTT.

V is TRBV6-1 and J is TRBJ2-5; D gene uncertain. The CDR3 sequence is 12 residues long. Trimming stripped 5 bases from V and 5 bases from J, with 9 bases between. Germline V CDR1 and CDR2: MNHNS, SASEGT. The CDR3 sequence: CASSTLRETQYF. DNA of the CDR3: TGTGCCAGCAGTACATTGCGGGAGACCCAGTACTTC.

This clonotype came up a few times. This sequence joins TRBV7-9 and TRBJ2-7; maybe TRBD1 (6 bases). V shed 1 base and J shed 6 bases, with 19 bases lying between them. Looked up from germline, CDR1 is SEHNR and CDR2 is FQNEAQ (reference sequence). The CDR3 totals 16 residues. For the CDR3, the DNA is TGTGCCAGCAGCTTAGATTACGGGACAAGGGGTTCCGAGCAGTACTTC. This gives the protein CASSLDYGTRGSEQYF.